This TCR beta chain was profiled in a study of blood T cell repertoires in COVID-19. On the study more broadly: Both acute and convalescent COVID-19 samples were obtained from the United States, Italy and Spain. T cells, B-cell-depleted T cells, or PBMCs provided the cDNA or gDNA that served as material.

Authors' data handling: Researchers report that nucleated cell counts were estimated from reference gene primer amplification. Generated by immunoSEQ multiplex PCR, the TCRdb table keeps only in-frame clones and is missing some. From that table come the V and J calls and clone size; the DNA was used to work out D and trimming. The repertoire holds about 61,000 clones, with almost 90% as singletons. Trimming removed 2 bases at V and 3 bases at J, with 13 bases between. There are 14 residues in the CDR3. In germline, CDR1 is SQVTM, CDR2 ANQGSEA. This clonotype was sampled from a woman between 45 and 60 years old with active or convalescent COVID-19. The source material was peripheral blood. The chain carries TRBV29-1 and TRBJ1-1, with D tentatively TRBD1 (6 bases). This chain's CDR3 is CSVEWAGVDTEAFF. For the CDR3, the DNA is TGCAGCGTTGAATGGGCAGGGGTCGACACTGAAGCTTTCTTT. Using reference TRBV29-1 and TRBJ1-1 for the parts outside the CDR3, the full variable domain is SAVISQKPSRDICQRGTSLTIQCQVDSQVTMMFWYRQQPGQSLTLIATANQGSEATYESGFVIDKFPISRPNLTFSTLTVSNMSPEDSSIYLCSVEWAGVDTEAFFGQGTRLTVV.